This T cell receptor beta chain originates from a study of radiotherapy plus CTLA-4 blockade in lung cancer (dated by TCRdb to between 2018 and 2020). For the wider study: Objective responses occurred in 18% of enrolled patients, and less than 35% achieved disease control. Here is what the overall study found, with its caveats: TCR clones derived from tumors expanded in peripheral blood after treatment with radiotherapy and ipilimumab. The strongest predictors of response were reported to be early dynamic shifts in blood T cell clones along with a rise in serum interferon-beta following radiation.

The receptor library was made with the immunoSEQ multiplex PCR assay. In TCRdb, the immuneACCESS table is reduced to in-frame sequences with V and J assigned. These tables do not hold every clone; where another copy was compared, an unresolved V gene accounts for under half, and the others remain unexplained. Recorded for this sample are more than 100,000 clones; about 90% of them occurred a single time. Of the sample, 6.9% is held by the ten largest clones. The junction shows trimming of 1 base on V and 4 bases on J, plus 10 bases between the germline ends. CDR1 and CDR2 are read off the germline V gene as SGHTA and FQGTGA. The CDR3 runs 14 residues from the cysteine to the phenylalanine. The CDR3 DNA has 42 bases and is translated from base 1. On this clone: Its antigen is unknown. The sample holds no much larger clone one base away, and base qualities are not on file.

The study tested focal radiation therapy combined with CTLA-4 blockade (ipilimumab) in patients with chemo-refractory metastatic non-small-cell lung cancer. The sequencing here drew on peripheral blood, taken from a patient treated with radiotherapy plus ipilimumab. This receptor chain uses TRBV7-3 and TRBJ1-1, with the D gene not confidently named. The source of this sequence is a human donor with non-small cell lung cancer that progressed on radiotherapy plus ipilimumab. CDR3 protein: CASSLSGVGTEAFF. In nucleotide form, the sequence is TGTGCCAGCAGCTTAAGCGGTGTTGGCACTGAAGCTTTCTTT.